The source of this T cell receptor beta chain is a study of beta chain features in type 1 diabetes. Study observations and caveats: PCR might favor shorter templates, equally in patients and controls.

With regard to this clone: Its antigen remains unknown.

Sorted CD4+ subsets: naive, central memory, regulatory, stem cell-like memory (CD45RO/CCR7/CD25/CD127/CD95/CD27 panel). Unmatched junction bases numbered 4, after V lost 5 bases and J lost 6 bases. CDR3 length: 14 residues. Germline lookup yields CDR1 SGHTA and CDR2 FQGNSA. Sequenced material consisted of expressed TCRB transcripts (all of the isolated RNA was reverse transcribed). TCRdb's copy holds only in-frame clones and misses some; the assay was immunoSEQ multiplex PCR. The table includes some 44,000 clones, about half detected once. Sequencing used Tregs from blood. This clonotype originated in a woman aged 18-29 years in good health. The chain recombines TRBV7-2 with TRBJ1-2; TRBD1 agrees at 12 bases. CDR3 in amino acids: CASSLGTGGDGYTF. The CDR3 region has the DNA TGTGCCAGCAGCCTGGGGACAGGGGGCGATGGCTACACCTTC.